The following is a TCR beta chain sequence with its context. Its matching antigen is unknown. Trimming cost V 6 bases and J 5 bases; bases outside gene matches: 8. This CDR3 contains 14 residues. Germline V gene data show CDR1 as SNHLY and CDR2 as FYNNEI. Primers: 60 Vbeta forward and 13 Jbeta reverse. TCRdb keeps only in-frame clones here, not all; method: immunoSEQ multiplex PCR. The sample contains more than 90,000 clones, 65% to 80% of which appear only once. The sample belongs to a study of cytomegalovirus exposure and HLA in healthy donors. Study results and limitations: Being indistinguishable, some V segments were excluded, TRBV6-2 and TRBV6-3 among them. Association with HLA alleles at 0.05 false discovery rate was found for 16,951 TCR beta sequences in a later analysis. With later analysis, a missense DCLRE1C variant became linked to TCR beta V- and J-gene trimming.

The chain recombines TRBV2 with TRBJ2-5, with 8 bases identical to TRBD1. The receptor's source is a human donor in good health. The sample was PBMCs. For the CDR3, the DNA is TGTGCCAGCAGAGGACAGGGAGTAGGGGAGACCCAGTACTTC. This sequence encodes CASRGQGVGETQYF.